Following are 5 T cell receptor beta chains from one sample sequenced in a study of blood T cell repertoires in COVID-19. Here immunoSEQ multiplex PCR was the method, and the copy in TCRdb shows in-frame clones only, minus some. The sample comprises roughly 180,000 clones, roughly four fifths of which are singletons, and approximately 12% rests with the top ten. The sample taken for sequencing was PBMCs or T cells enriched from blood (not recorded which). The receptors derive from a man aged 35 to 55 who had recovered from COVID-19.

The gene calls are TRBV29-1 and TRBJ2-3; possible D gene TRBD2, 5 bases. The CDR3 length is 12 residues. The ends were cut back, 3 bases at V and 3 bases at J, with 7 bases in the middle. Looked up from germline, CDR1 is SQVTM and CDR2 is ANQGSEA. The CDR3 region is CSVDEGTDTQYF. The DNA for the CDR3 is TGCAGCGTTGACGAGGGAACAGATACGCAGTATTTT.

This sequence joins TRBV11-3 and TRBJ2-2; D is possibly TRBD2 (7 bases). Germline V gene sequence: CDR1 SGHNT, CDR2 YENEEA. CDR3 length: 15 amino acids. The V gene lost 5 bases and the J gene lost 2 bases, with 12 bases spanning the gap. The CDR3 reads CASSQRGGNTGELFF. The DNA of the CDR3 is TGTGCCAGCAGCCAAAGGGGGGGAAACACCGGGGAGCTGTTTTTT. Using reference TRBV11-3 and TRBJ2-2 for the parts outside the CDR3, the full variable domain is EAGVVQSPRYKIIEKKQPVAFWCNPISGHNTLYWYLQNLGQGPELLIRYENEEAVDDSQLPKDRFSAERLKGVDSTLKIQPAELGDSAVYLCASSQRGGNTGELFFGEGSRLTVL.

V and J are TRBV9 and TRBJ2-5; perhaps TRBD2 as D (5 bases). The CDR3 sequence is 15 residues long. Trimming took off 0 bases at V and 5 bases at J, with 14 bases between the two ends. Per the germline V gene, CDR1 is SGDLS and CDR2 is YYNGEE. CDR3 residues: CASSVGTPISETQYF. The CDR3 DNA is TGTGCCAGCAGCGTAGGGACTCCGATTTCGGAGACCCAGTACTTC.

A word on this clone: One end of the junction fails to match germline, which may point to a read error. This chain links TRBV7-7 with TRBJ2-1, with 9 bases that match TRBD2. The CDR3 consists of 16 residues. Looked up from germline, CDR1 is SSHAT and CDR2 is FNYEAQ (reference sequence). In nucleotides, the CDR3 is TGTGCTAGCAGCTTAGAAAGCGGGGGGTCCTACAATGAGCAGTTCTTC. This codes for CASSLESGGSYNEQFF. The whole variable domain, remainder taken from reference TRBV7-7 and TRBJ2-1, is GAGVSQSPRYKVTKRGQDVTLRCDPISSHATLYWYQQALGQGPEFLTYFNYEAQPDKSGLPSDRFSAERPEGSISTLTIQRTEQRDSAMYRCASSLESGGSYNEQFFGPGTRLTVL.

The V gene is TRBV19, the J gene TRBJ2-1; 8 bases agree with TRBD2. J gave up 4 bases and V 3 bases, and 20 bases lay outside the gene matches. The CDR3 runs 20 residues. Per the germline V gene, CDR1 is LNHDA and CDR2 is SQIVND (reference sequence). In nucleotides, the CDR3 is TGTGCCAGTAGTATTGGCCTTGTAGTAGCGGGACCCCCCTTTTACAATGAGCAGTTCTTC. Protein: CASSIGLVVAGPPFYNEQFF.